These 10 T cell receptor beta chains came from one sample sequenced in a study of shared clonotypes between healthy human individuals. Method: immunoSEQ multiplex PCR; TCRdb's copy keeps in-frame clones and lacks some. This sample has about 2,500,000 clones; roughly nine tenths occur once, and the top ten carry 0.11% to 0.15%. Sequencing was carried out using naive CD4+ T cells sorted from blood. Subset indicated: CD45RA+ positively selected. These receptors originate from a man aged 18 to 30 in good health.

The chain links TRBV28 to TRBJ1-2; D is possibly TRBD1 (5 bases). The CDR3 consists of 13 residues. The V end lost 5 bases, the J end lost 3 bases, and 10 bases lay between the germline ends. CDR1 and CDR2 from the germline V gene are MDHEN and SYDVKM. CDR3 loop: CASSQGIDYGYTF. The CDR3 nucleotides are TGTGCCAGCAGTCAGGGAATAGACTATGGCTACACCTTC.

In the case of this clone: Other DNA sequences in this specimen translate into the identical CDR3. The rearrangement joins TRBV6-5 to TRBJ1-1; TRBD1 matches 7 bases. Germline loops: CDR1 MNHEY, CDR2 SVGAGI. The CDR3 is 13 residues long. V lost 9 bases and J lost 0; bases outside the gene matches: 4. Here the CDR3 DNA reads TGTGCCAGTAGACAGGGACTGAACACTGAAGCTTTCTTT. Its translation: CASRQGLNTEAFF.

The V call is TRBV6-1, the J call TRBJ2-7; TRBD2 aligns across 7 bases. CDR1 MNHNS and CDR2 SASEGT come from the germline V gene. V trimming: 7 bases; J trimming: 5 bases; junction bases outside the gene matches: 11. The CDR3 runs 14 residues. For the CDR3, the DNA is TGTGCCAGCACCCCTAATTGGGGGAGGGACGAGCAGTACTTC. This gives the protein CASTPNWGRDEQYF.

CDR3 sequence reads: CASSQQLNEKLFF. In DNA form, the CDR3 reads TGTGCCAGCAGTCAGCAGCTTAATGAAAAACTGTTTTTT. The chain has TRBV25-1 and TRBJ1-4, with D unresolved. CDR3 length: 13 amino acids. Trimming stripped 5 bases from V and 4 bases from J, with 8 bases between. Germline CDR1 reads MGHDK; CDR2 reads SYGVNS.

V is TRBV4-1 and J is TRBJ2-7; 7 nucleotides align to TRBD1. The V segment lost 4 bases and the J segment 2 bases; nucleotides outside the gene matches: 5. The CDR3 is made up of 14 amino acids. Germline CDR1 and CDR2: MGHRA and YSYEKL. This CDR3 reads CASSPMGTAYEQYF. CDR3 sequence (DNA): TGCGCCAGCAGCCCCATGGGGACAGCCTACGAGCAGTACTTC.

The V gene is TRBV19, the J gene TRBJ2-2; D is ambiguous. Trimming stripped 9 bases from V and 2 bases from J, with 4 bases between. The germline gives CDR1 LNHDA, CDR2 SQIVND (reference sequence). This CDR3 is 11 amino acids long. In DNA form, the CDR3 reads TGTGCCAGCCAAAACACCGGGGAGCTGTTTTTT. Amino acids: CASQNTGELFF. The full variable domain, completed using reference TRBV19 and TRBJ2-2, is DGGITQSPKYLFRKEGQNVTLSCEQNLNHDAMYWYRQDPGQGLRLIYYSQIVNDFQKGDIAEGYSVSREKKESFPLTVTSAQKNPTAFYLCASQNTGELFFGEGSRLTVL.

The chain joins TRBV2 to TRBJ2-7; a weak D match, TRBD1 (7 bases). This CDR3 is built from 15 residues. The ends were cut back, 8 bases at V and 3 bases at J, with 20 bases in the middle. Per germline, CDR1 SNHLY and CDR2 FYNNEI. Here the CDR3 reads CASGGTAPKIYEQYF. DNA of the CDR3: TGTGCCAGCGGGGGGACAGCCCCAAAAATCTACGAGCAGTACTTC.

A single count supports this clone. The chain links TRBV6-5 to TRBJ1-2, with D tentatively TRBD1 (5 bases). This CDR3 has 14 residues. The ends were cut back, 6 bases at V and 8 bases at J, with 19 bases in the middle. Germline V lookup: CDR1 MNHEY, CDR2 SVGAGI. The CDR3 protein is CASRGRGVLGGYTF. The DNA of the CDR3 is TGTGCCAGCAGGGGTCGGGGGGTATTAGGCGGCTACACCTTC.

The J gene is TRBJ2-3, the V gene TRBV18, with TRBD1 identical over 12 bases. J lost 4 bases, V lost 3 bases, and 5 bases had no gene match. Per the germline V gene, CDR1 is KGHSH and CDR2 is LQKENI. The CDR3 contains 16 residues. The CDR3 region has the DNA TGTGCCAGCTCACCCGGGACAGGGGGCGTCGCAGATACGCAGTATTTT. Protein: CASSPGTGGVADTQYF.

This clone showed up just once. The chain links TRBV6-5 to TRBJ2-3, with 8 bases aligning to TRBD2. The ends lost 11 bases at V and 6 bases at J; junction bases unmatched: 13. The CDR3 runs to 14 residues. Per the germline V gene, CDR1 is MNHEY and CDR2 is SVGAGI. In DNA form, the CDR3 reads TGTGCCTCGGCCTATGCGGGGGGCTTCGATACGCAGTATTTT. Amino acid sequence: CASAYAGGFDTQYF.